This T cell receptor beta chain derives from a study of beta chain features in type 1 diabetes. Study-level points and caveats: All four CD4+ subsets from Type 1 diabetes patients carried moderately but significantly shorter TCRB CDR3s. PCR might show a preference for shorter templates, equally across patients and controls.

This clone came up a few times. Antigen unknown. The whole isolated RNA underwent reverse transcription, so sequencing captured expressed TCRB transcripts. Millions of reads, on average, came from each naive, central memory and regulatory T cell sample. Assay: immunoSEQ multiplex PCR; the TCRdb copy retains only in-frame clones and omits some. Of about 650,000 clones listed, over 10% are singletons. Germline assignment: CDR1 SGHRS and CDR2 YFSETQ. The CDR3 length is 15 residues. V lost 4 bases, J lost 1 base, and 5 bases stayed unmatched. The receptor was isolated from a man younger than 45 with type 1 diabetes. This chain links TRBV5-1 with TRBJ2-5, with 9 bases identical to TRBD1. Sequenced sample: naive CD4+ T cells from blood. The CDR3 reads CASSPRDRAQETQYF. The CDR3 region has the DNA TGCGCCAGCAGCCCCAGGGACAGGGCCCAAGAGACCCAGTACTTC.